The clone carrying this T cell receptor beta chain appeared once. Some clones are missing from TCRdb's copy, which holds only in-frame ones; the method was immunoSEQ multiplex PCR. The repertoire holds about 57,000 clones, around nine tenths seen once, with under 0.45% in the top ten. V lost 5 bases, J lost 7 bases, and 12 bases lay in between. Germline CDR1 and CDR2: MGHDK and SYGVNS. The CDR3 sequence is 13 residues long. The entry originates in a study of T cell changes during pregnancy in multiple sclerosis. The TCR originated in a female donor with multiple sclerosis, enrolled in a pregnancy study. V gene TRBV25-1 combines with J gene TRBJ2-1, with D tentatively TRBD1 (6 bases). The specimen comprised CD4+ T cells from peripheral blood mononuclear cells, sampled in the third trimester of pregnancy. This chain's CDR3 is CASSFAGTNEQFF. In nucleotides, the CDR3 is TGTGCCAGCAGTTTTGCCGGGACAAATGAGCAGTTCTTC.